This passage covers 10 T cell receptor beta chains from one sample sequenced in a study of shared clonotypes between healthy human individuals. Method: immunoSEQ multiplex PCR; TCRdb's copy keeps in-frame clones and lacks some. The data hold millions of clones, with roughly 94% observed a single time. The specimen sequenced was naive CD4+ T cells sorted from blood. Subset indicated: CD45RA+ positively selected. Receptors were obtained from a young man in good health.

With regard to this clone: This same CDR3 is encoded by further DNA sequences in the sample. This sequence joins TRBV27 and TRBJ1-2; 7 bases agree with TRBD1. The germline gives CDR1 MNHEY, CDR2 SMNVEV (reference sequence). The CDR3 sequence is 13 residues long. The ends lost 2 bases at V and 3 bases at J; junction bases unmatched: 0. The CDR3: CASSLTGDYGYTF. The CDR3 DNA reads TGTGCCAGCAGTTTAACAGGGGACTATGGCTACACCTTC.

This chain links TRBV5-1 with TRBJ2-1, with TRBD2 identical over 8 bases. The junction had 10 bases not matched to a gene; V was cut back by 1 base and J by 7 bases. Germline CDR1 SGHRS, CDR2 YFSETQ. The CDR3 has 16 residues. The CDR3 DNA is TGCGCCAGCAGCTTGATAGCGGGGTTTGAGGGGAATGAGCAGTTCTTC. Residues: CASSLIAGFEGNEQFF.

The CDR3: CASTPRATPGRTYEQYF. Written as DNA, the CDR3 is TGTGCCAGTACCCCACGGGCGACCCCGGGACGGACCTACGAGCAGTACTTC. The genes are TRBV19 and TRBJ2-7; either TRBD1 or TRBD2 may supply D (5 bases each). CDR1 and CDR2 (germline): LNHDA, SQIVND (reference sequence). Trimming removed 7 bases at V and 2 bases at J, with 24 bases between. This CDR3 comprises 17 residues.

The V gene is TRBV5-1, the J gene TRBJ2-7; 13 bases map to TRBD2. Germline V gene sequence: CDR1 SGHRS, CDR2 YFSETQ. The V and J ends lost 0 bases and 6 bases, in that order; junction bases with no gene match: 6. This CDR3 region has 16 residues. The CDR3 sequence: CASSLASTSGGPEQYF. CDR3 coding DNA: TGCGCCAGCAGCTTGGCCTCGACTAGCGGGGGGCCCGAGCAGTACTTC.

This sequence joins TRBV6-5 and TRBJ2-1, with 9 nucleotides matching TRBD2. CDR1 is MNHEY, CDR2 SVGAGI, per germline. Germline trimming cut 6 bases from V and 9 bases from J; bases unmatched to any gene: 9. The CDR3 extends over 14 amino acids. CDR3 amino acids: CASRPGTSLGEQFF. The CDR3 DNA reads as TGTGCCAGCAGACCCGGGACTAGCTTAGGTGAGCAGTTCTTC.

On this clone itself: The sample has other DNA sequences that encode this CDR3 too. This chain uses TRBV10-3 with TRBJ2-2; possible D gene TRBD2, 5 bases. CDR1 is ENHRY and CDR2 is SYGVKD in the germline V gene. The V gene lost 3 bases and the J gene lost 1 base, with 9 bases spanning the gap. There are 15 residues in the CDR3. The CDR3 nucleotides are TGTGCCATCAGTGACCCGGGAAGGAACACCGGGGAGCTGTTTTTT. Translating gives CAISDPGRNTGELFF.

As DNA, the CDR3 is TGTGCCAGCTCACCAATGGGGGGGCCGAACACTGAAGCTTTCTTT. Its protein product is CASSPMGGPNTEAFF. The chain combines TRBV18 with TRBJ1-1, with a tentative D call TRBD1 (6 bases). The CDR3 is 15 amino acids. With 2 bases removed from V and 1 base from J, the gap between germline ends came to 11 bases. The germline V gene encodes CDR1 KGHSH and CDR2 LQKENI.

The chain is built from TRBV7-8 and TRBJ1-3; D is possibly TRBD1 (5 bases). Looked up from germline, CDR1 is SGHVS and CDR2 is FQNEAQ. The CDR3 is made up of 18 amino acids. Trimming removed 0 bases at V and 0 bases at J, with 15 bases between. As DNA, the CDR3 is TGTGCCAGCAGCTTAGCCCCAGACAGTACCCGCTCTGGAAACACCATATATTTT. This codes for CASSLAPDSTRSGNTIYF.

The chain recombines TRBV2 with TRBJ2-2; unclear D gene. The CDR3 is 12 residues long. V was clipped by 7 bases and J by 8 bases, with 11 bases between them. CDR1 is SNHLY and CDR2 is FYNNEI in the germline V gene. In DNA form, the CDR3 reads TGTGCCAGCAACCCCTCCAAGGGGGAGCTGTTTTTT. Translation: CASNPSKGELFF.

The chain links TRBV6-5 to TRBJ1-4, with a possible D match to TRBD1 (6 bases). The CDR3 covers 14 residues. Germline V gives CDR1 MNHEY, CDR2 SVGAGI. With 6 bases removed from V and 3 bases from J, the gap between germline ends came to 11 bases. The CDR3 reads CASRSQGSNEKLFF. The CDR3 DNA follows: TGTGCCAGCAGATCACAGGGTTCTAATGAAAAACTGTTTTTT.